This TCR beta chain was retrieved from a study of cytomegalovirus exposure and HLA in healthy donors. Study background: Among a few hundred genotyped donors, around 81% fell in the Caucasian-associated ancestry cluster. Study-wide results and caveats: Reportedly, TCR beta sequences accurately predicted HLA-A and HLA-B alleles in most subjects. In an earlier analysis, in approximately 570 donors, most V segments appeared productive either ~87% or ~30% of the time.

13 Jbeta primers and 60 Vbeta primers were used for the PCR. Method: immunoSEQ multiplex PCR; TCRdb's copy keeps in-frame clones and lacks some. The table has about 170,000 clones, roughly four fifths seen once. Losses at the gene ends were 6 bases for V and 10 bases for J; bases not matched to a gene: 8. CDR1 MDHEN and CDR2 SYDVKM come from the germline V gene. There are 13 residues in the CDR3. For this clone: The antigen remains undetermined.

Sequenced sample: PBMCs. V usage is TRBV28 and J usage is TRBJ1-4; 7 bases line up with TRBD1. This TCR was sampled from a woman aged 25 to 39 in good health and CMV-seropositive. As DNA, the CDR3 is TGTGCCAGCAGGGCAGGGGGTTACGGAAAACTGTTTTTT. Its translation is CASRAGGYGKLFF.